The rows below give T cell receptor beta chains drawn from one sample of a study of blood T cell repertoires in COVID-19. TCRdb's copy holds only in-frame clones and misses some; the assay was immunoSEQ multiplex PCR. The sample contains 180,000 or so clones, more than 70% of which appear only once. Sequencing was done on a sample of peripheral blood. The receptors derive from a woman between 55 and 75 years old with acute or convalescent COVID-19. The CDR3 runs from the conserved cysteine through the conserved F or W.

v_gene: TRBV27
j_gene: TRBJ1-5
CDR3aa: CASSFGGQGGDQPQHF

v_gene: TRBV28
j_gene: TRBJ1-1
CDR3aa: CASRGDRVTEAFF

v_gene: TRBV9
j_gene: TRBJ2-1
CDR3aa: CASSATSAAGVEQFF

v_gene: TRBV7-9
j_gene: TRBJ1-1
CDR3aa: CASSYHRGDTEAFF

v_gene: TRBV5-8
j_gene: TRBJ1-2
CDR3aa: CASSLRGSNGYTF

v_gene: TRBV15
j_gene: TRBJ1-5
CDR3aa: CATSIEGRNQPQHF

v_gene: TRBV7-8
j_gene: TRBJ1-2
CDR3aa: CASSLTGTRVSGYTF

v_gene: TRBV10-2
j_gene: TRBJ2-1
CDR3aa: CASRPGLAGQSSYNEQFF

v_gene: TRBV7-8
j_gene: TRBJ1-2
CDR3aa: CASGQTVDGYTF

v_gene: TRBV4-2
j_gene: TRBJ1-2
CDR3aa: CASSQGGSPTNYGYTF

v_gene: TRBV5-4
j_gene: TRBJ2-5
CDR3aa: CASSLLTGAETQYF

v_gene: TRBV12-5
j_gene: TRBJ1-2
CDR3aa: CASGLAGLGQVNYGYTF

v_gene: TRBV5-1
j_gene: TRBJ2-1
CDR3aa: CASSWGTSFGNEQFF

v_gene: TRBV18
j_gene: TRBJ1-5
CDR3aa: CASSLGQGGQPQHF

v_gene: TRBV5-1
j_gene: TRBJ1-3
CDR3aa: CASSPGDRNLGGNTIYF

v_gene: TRBV3-1/TRBV3-2
j_gene: TRBJ2-7
CDR3aa: CASSTSGSNEQYF

v_gene: TRBV2
j_gene: TRBJ2-5
CDR3aa: CASRDTSGGMAQYF

v_gene: TRBV5-4
j_gene: TRBJ1-1
CDR3aa: CASSWGTVPEAFF

v_gene: TRBV19
j_gene: TRBJ2-5
CDR3aa: CASGLAGGGETQYF

v_gene: TRBV7-2
j_gene: TRBJ1-1
CDR3aa: CASSLVQGMKTEAFF

v_gene: TRBV28
j_gene: TRBJ2-2
CDR3aa: CASSQGQVGTGELFF

v_gene: TRBV29-1
j_gene: TRBJ2-5
CDR3aa: CSVTGQLGETQYF

v_gene: TRBV30
j_gene: TRBJ1-1
CDR3aa: CAWRFGGTEAFF

v_gene: TRBV5-1
j_gene: TRBJ2-1
CDR3aa: CASSLGTQSYNEQFF

v_gene: TRBV18
j_gene: TRBJ1-1
CDR3aa: CASSPAGANTEAFF

v_gene: TRBV5-1
j_gene: TRBJ2-3
CDR3aa: CASIPPGSTDTQYF

v_gene: TRBV2
j_gene: TRBJ1-3
CDR3aa: CASREENTIYF

v_gene: TRBV6-6
j_gene: TRBJ1-5
CDR3aa: CASTSFRARSNQPQHF

v_gene: TRBV18
j_gene: TRBJ1-1
CDR3aa: CASSPLGGGSTEAFF

v_gene: TRBV13
j_gene: TRBJ2-1
CDR3aa: CASSLWTSGYNEQFF

v_gene: TRBV3-1/TRBV3-2
j_gene: TRBJ2-1
CDR3aa: CATQGLASYNEQFF

v_gene: TRBV18
j_gene: TRBJ1-1
CDR3aa: CASRQGTATEAFF

v_gene: TRBV15
j_gene: TRBJ2-1
CDR3aa: CATSRGEGRFKNEQFF

v_gene: TRBV4-1
j_gene: TRBJ2-5
CDR3aa: CASSGVGVRETQYF

v_gene: TRBV3-1/TRBV3-2
j_gene: TRBJ1-2
CDR3aa: CASSQVQGGGYTF

v_gene: TRBV19
j_gene: TRBJ1-4
CDR3aa: CASSAQQGVNEKLFF

v_gene: TRBV7-9
j_gene: TRBJ2-3
CDR3aa: CASSAGTSGTIDTQYF

v_gene: TRBV5-8
j_gene: TRBJ2-1
CDR3aa: CASGGGVFRNEQFF

v_gene: TRBV10-3
j_gene: TRBJ1-2
CDR3aa: CAISESNSYGYTF

v_gene: TRBV28
j_gene: TRBJ1-5
CDR3aa: CASSLLTGDKPQHF

v_gene: TRBV14
j_gene: TRBJ1-4
CDR3aa: CASSQVPGLETNEKLFF

v_gene: TRBV19
j_gene: TRBJ1-1
CDR3aa: CASTTGPMNTEAFF

v_gene: TRBV5-1
j_gene: TRBJ2-5
CDR3aa: CASSVDIQETQYF

v_gene: TRBV6-5
j_gene: TRBJ1-6
CDR3aa: CASSYRGGAANSPLHF

v_gene: TRBV5-1
j_gene: TRBJ1-2
CDR3aa: CASSLYDRDGYTF